The 21 T cell receptor beta chains presented below share a single source sample, sequenced in a study of human T cells and chemical hapten exposure. Time point in this sample: pre-sensitization, week 0. As for treatment: therapeutic diphenylcyclopropenone sensitization with weekly scalp DPC. TCRdb re-analysed the RACE reads in MiXCR, keeping a single row per CDR3 protein. The data show approximately 41,000 distinct CDR3 sequences, 7.5% to 8% seen once. Sequencing used whole blood, obtained in connection with sensitization to the hapten diphenylcyclopropenone (DPC). These receptors all stem from a woman aged 45-59 years with alopecia areata. Some clones in this sample may be carry-over from other donors' samples.

The gene calls are TRBV29-1 and TRBJ1-2, with 7 bases aligning to TRBD1. Per germline, CDR1 SQVTM and CDR2 ANQGSEA. The CDR3 has 12 residues. V was clipped by 5 bases and J by 8 bases; unmatched bases: 8. CDR3 protein: CSVPDRTGGYTF. In DNA form, the CDR3 reads TGCAGCGTTCCGGACAGGACCGGGGGCTACACCTTC.

This clonotype was seen at least ten times. V and J are TRBV11-2 and TRBJ2-7; 11 bases fit TRBD2. Germline CDR1 SGHAT, CDR2 FQNNGV. This CDR3 spans 16 amino acids. With V trimmed by 5 bases and J by 0 bases, 6 bases remained unmatched. The CDR3 DNA reads as TGTGCCAGCAGCCTTGGGACTAGCGGACCCTCCTACGAGCAGTACTTC. The encoded protein is CASSLGTSGPSYEQYF. The variable domain in full, completed from reference TRBV11-2 and TRBJ2-7, reads EAGVAQSPRYKIIEKRQSVAFWCNPISGHATLYWYQQILGQGPKLLIQFQNNGVVDDSQLPKDRFSAERLKGVDSTLKIQPAKLEDSAVYLCASSLGTSGPSYEQYFGPGTRLTVT.

This clonotype was seen repeatedly, ten times or more. The gene calls are TRBV29-1 and TRBJ2-7, with TRBD2 matching over 7 bases. V gave up 4 bases and J gave up 2 bases; unmatched junction bases: 2. CDR1 SQVTM and CDR2 ANQGSEA come from the germline V gene. The CDR3 spans 12 residues. DNA for the CDR3: TGCAGCGTTGTCGGGACTACCTACGAGCAGTACTTC. Protein sequence: CSVVGTTYEQYF.

This clonotype was seen a few times. The V call is TRBV18, the J call TRBJ1-6; 7 nucleotides line up with TRBD1. Trimming removed 5 bases from V and 5 bases from J; junction bases left unmatched: 3. The CDR3 runs to 14 residues. The germline V gene has CDR1 KGHSH and CDR2 LQKENI. Here the CDR3 DNA reads TGTGCCAGCTCAAGTGGGACAGATAATTCACCCCTCCACTTT. Protein product: CASSSGTDNSPLHF. The variable domain in full, completed from reference TRBV18 and TRBJ1-6, reads NAGVMQNPRHLVRRRGQEARLRCSPMKGHSHVYWYRQLPEEGLKFMVYLQKENIIDESGMPKERFSAEFPKEGPSILRIQQVVRGDSAAYFCASSSGTDNSPLHFGNGTRLTVT.

This chain connects TRBV28 to TRBJ1-1, with a tentative D call TRBD1 (5 bases). CDR1 and CDR2 (germline): MDHEN, SYDVKM. The V gene lost 5 bases and the J gene lost 12 bases, with 10 bases spanning the gap. The CDR3 extends over 10 amino acids. Here the CDR3 DNA reads TGTGCCAGCAGTCCCGAGGGGCCTTTCTTT. This sequence encodes CASSPEGPFF.

At least ten counts were recorded for this clonotype. The chain joins TRBV11-2 to TRBJ2-5; no clear D gene. The CDR3 spans 13 residues. The V end was cut by 4 bases, the J end by 3 bases, with 9 bases between. From germline, CDR1 is SGHAT and CDR2 FQNNGV. The CDR3 reads CASSSGRKETQYF. In DNA, the CDR3 is TGTGCCAGCAGCTCCGGACGGAAAGAGACCCAGTACTTC.

This clonotype was recorded many times. The V gene is TRBV20-1, the J gene TRBJ2-7, with 10 bases lining up with TRBD2. V lost 1 base and J lost 6; bases outside the gene matches: 6. Germline CDR1 and CDR2: DFQATT and SNEGSKA (reference sequence). The CDR3 is 14 amino acids. As DNA, the CDR3 is TGCAGTGCTAGAGTCGCTAGCGGGAGCCCCGAGCAGTACTTC. This gives the protein CSARVASGSPEQYF.

This clonotype was counted once. The rearrangement joins TRBV5-1 to TRBJ1-4; 8 nucleotides align to TRBD1. Germline CDR1 reads SGHRS; CDR2 reads YFSETQ. CDR3 length: 16 amino acids. The junction had 7 bases not matched to a gene; V was cut back by 4 bases and J by 2 bases. The DNA of the CDR3 is TGCGCCAGCAGCCCTGCCGACAGGGGTACTAATGAAAAACTGTTTTTT. Translation: CASSPADRGTNEKLFF.

This clonotype came up a few times. V gene TRBV7-9 combines with J gene TRBJ2-3; possible D gene TRBD1, 5 bases. V was clipped by 5 bases and J by 9 bases, with 9 bases between them. Germline V gives CDR1 SEHNR, CDR2 FQNEAQ (reference sequence). The CDR3 is made up of 11 amino acids. The CDR3 nucleotides are TGTGCCAGCAGCCCCCCAGGGACGCAGTATTTT. Protein sequence: CASSPPGTQYF.

The chain has TRBV29-1 and TRBJ2-2; D might be TRBD2 (6 bases). The CDR3 extends over 14 amino acids. Trimming removed 7 bases from V and 4 bases from J, with 16 bases in between. Germline CDR1 and CDR2: SQVTM and ANQGSEA. The CDR3 spells CSARRDFSTGELFF. The CDR3 DNA reads as TGCAGCGCCCGAAGGGACTTCTCCACCGGGGAGCTGTTTTTT.

This clonotype has more than one count but fewer than ten. The chain has TRBV20-1 and TRBJ2-5; maybe TRBD2 (5 bases). This CDR3 has 16 amino acids. Trimming took 0 bases from V and 5 from J, leaving 19 bases between them. Per germline, CDR1 DFQATT and CDR2 SNEGSKA (reference sequence). The CDR3: CSARDRRTPRRETQYF. In DNA form, the CDR3 reads TGCAGTGCTAGAGACAGGAGGACCCCCAGAAGGGAGACCCAGTACTTC.

This clonotype was observed many times. The chain carries TRBV5-6 and TRBJ1-6; 9 positions agree with TRBD1. J was trimmed by 10 bases and V by 4 bases; bases with no gene match: 12. The CDR3 totals 16 residues. Looked up from germline, CDR1 is SGHDT and CDR2 is YYEEEE. CDR3 in amino acids: CASSLTAGQGRSPLHF. DNA of the CDR3: TGTGCCAGCAGCCTCACGGCGGGACAGGGTCGATCACCCCTCCACTTT.

The V gene is TRBV30, the J gene TRBJ1-2; no reliable D call. The V gene's germline CDR1 is GTSNPN and CDR2 SVGIG (reference sequence). The CDR3 loop spans 11 amino acids. Between the trimmed V and J ends, which lost 5 bases and 2 bases, there was a span of 6 bases. CDR3 amino acids: CAWDGNYGYTF. CDR3 DNA sequence: TGTGCCTGGGACGGGAACTATGGCTACACCTTC.

The chain carries TRBV4-3 and TRBJ2-7; TRBD2 matches at 7 bases. Germline loops: CDR1 LGHNA, CDR2 YSLEER. The J segment lost 3 bases and the V segment lost 2 bases, leaving 13 bases of the junction unmatched. The CDR3 has 17 residues. The CDR3 bases are TGCGCCAGCAGCCAAACCTTGGGGGGAGGGAGCGGCTACGAGCAGTACTTC. Translating it yields CASSQTLGGGSGYEQYF.

This clonotype was detected a few times. The chain recombines TRBV11-2 with TRBJ1-5; 7 bases match TRBD1. Germline-derived CDR1 and CDR2 are SGHAT and FQNNGV. This CDR3 contains 15 residues. V shed 5 bases and J 3 bases; nucleotides not matched to a gene: 7. DNA of the CDR3: TGTGCCAGCAGCATCCGACAGGGCCACAATCAGCCCCAGCATTTT. Translated: CASSIRQGHNQPQHF. Based on the CDR3 plus reference TRBV11-2 and TRBJ1-5, the full variable domain is EAGVAQSPRYKIIEKRQSVAFWCNPISGHATLYWYQQILGQGPKLLIQFQNNGVVDDSQLPKDRFSAERLKGVDSTLKIQPAKLEDSAVYLCASSIRQGHNQPQHFGDGTRLSIL.

Ten or more counts support this clonotype. This chain joins TRBV11-2 and TRBJ2-7; D uncertain. The CDR3 contains 15 residues. Deletions cut 1 base from V and 0 bases from J, with 10 bases between. Germline CDR1 reads SGHAT; CDR2 reads FQNNGV. The CDR3 spells CASSLVVQVSYEQYF. As DNA, the CDR3 is TGTGCCAGCAGCTTAGTTGTGCAGGTCTCCTACGAGCAGTACTTC.

This clonotype was seen more than once but under ten times. The rearrangement links TRBV3-1 to TRBJ1-1; TRBD1 agrees at 7 bases. The V gene's germline CDR1 is LGHDT and CDR2 YNNKEL (reference sequence). The CDR3 length is 13 residues. The ends lost 0 bases at V and 6 bases at J; junction bases unmatched: 1. The chain's CDR3 is CASSQDQGAEAFF. The CDR3 DNA sequence: TGTGCCAGCAGCCAAGATCAGGGGGCTGAAGCTTTCTTT. Variable domain in full (rest from reference TRBV3-1 and TRBJ1-1): DTAVSQTPKYLVTQMGNDKSIKCEQNLGHDTMYWYKQDSKKFLKIMFSYNNKELIINETVPNRFSPKSPDKAHLNLHINSLELGDSAVYFCASSQDQGAEAFFGQGTRLTVV.

This clonotype was seen at least ten times. The rearrangement links TRBV12-3 or TRBV12-4 to TRBJ2-5, with D possibly TRBD2 on 6 matching bases. The CDR3 is 14 residues long. V dropped 1 base and J dropped 7 bases, with 13 bases sitting between them. The CDR3 DNA follows: TGTGCCAGCAGTTTAGGGCCCGGGACTTTGACCCAGTACTTC. Its protein product is CASSLGPGTLTQYF.

In this sample, this clonotype turned up a few times. V usage is TRBV20-1 and J usage is TRBJ2-2; D gene unclear. CDR1 and CDR2 (germline): DFQATT, SNEGSKA (reference sequence). This CDR3 region has 14 residues. Deletions cut 0 bases from V and 1 base from J, with 6 bases between. The CDR3 region has the DNA TGCAGTGCTAGAGAGGGTGGGAACACCGGGGAGCTGTTTTTT. It encodes CSAREGGNTGELFF.

This clonotype came up many times. This sequence joins TRBV6-1 and TRBJ1-1; D unresolved. Germline CDR1 is MNHNS and CDR2 is SASEGT. The CDR3 covers 11 residues. The ends were cut back, 2 bases at V and 8 bases at J, with 6 bases in the middle. The chain's CDR3 is CASSELTEAFF. DNA for the CDR3: TGTGCCAGCAGTGAATTGACAGAAGCTTTCTTT.

This clonotype was seen only a few times. The V gene is TRBV20-1, the J gene TRBJ2-5; D not resolved. Trimming cost V 0 bases and J 1 base, with 12 bases left between them. The CDR3 spans 15 residues. Per germline, CDR1 DFQATT and CDR2 SNEGSKA (reference sequence). CDR3 in amino acids: CSARDSRTPQETQYF. The CDR3 DNA reads TGCAGTGCTAGAGATTCCCGGACGCCCCAAGAGACCCAGTACTTC.